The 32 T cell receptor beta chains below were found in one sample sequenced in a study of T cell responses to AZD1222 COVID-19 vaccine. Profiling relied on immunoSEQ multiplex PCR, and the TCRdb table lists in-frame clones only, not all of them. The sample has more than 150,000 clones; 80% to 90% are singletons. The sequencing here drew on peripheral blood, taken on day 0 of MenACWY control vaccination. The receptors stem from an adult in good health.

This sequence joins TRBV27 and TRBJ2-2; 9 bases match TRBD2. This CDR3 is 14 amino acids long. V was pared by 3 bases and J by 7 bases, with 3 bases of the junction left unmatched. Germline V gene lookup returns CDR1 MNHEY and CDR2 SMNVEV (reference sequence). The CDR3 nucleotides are TGTGCCAGCAGTTTTACTAGCGGGCACGGGGAGCTGTTTTTT. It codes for CASSFTSGHGELFF.

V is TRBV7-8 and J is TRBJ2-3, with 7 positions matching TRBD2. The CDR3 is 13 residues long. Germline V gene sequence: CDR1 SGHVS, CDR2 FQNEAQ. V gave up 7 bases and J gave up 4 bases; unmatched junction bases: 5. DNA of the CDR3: TGTGCCAGCACCGAAGCGGGATCAGATACGCAGTATTTT. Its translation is CASTEAGSDTQYF.

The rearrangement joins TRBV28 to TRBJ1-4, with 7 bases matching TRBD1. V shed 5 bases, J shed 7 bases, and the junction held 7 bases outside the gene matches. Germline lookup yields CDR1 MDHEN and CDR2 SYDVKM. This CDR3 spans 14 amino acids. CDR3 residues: CASSTRQGREKLFF. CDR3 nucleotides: TGTGCCAGCAGTACTCGACAGGGTCGTGAAAAACTGTTTTTT.

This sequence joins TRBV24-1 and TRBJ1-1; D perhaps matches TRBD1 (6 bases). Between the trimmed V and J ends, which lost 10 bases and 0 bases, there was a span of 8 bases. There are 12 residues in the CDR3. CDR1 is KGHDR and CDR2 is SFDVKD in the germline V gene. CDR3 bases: TGTGCCACACAGGGAGTGAACACTGAAGCTTTCTTT. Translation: CATQGVNTEAFF.

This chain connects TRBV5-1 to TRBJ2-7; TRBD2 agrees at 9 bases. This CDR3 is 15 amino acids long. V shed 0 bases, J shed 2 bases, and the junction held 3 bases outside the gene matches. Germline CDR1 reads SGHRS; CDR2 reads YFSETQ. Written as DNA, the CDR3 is TGCGCCAGCAGCTTGGGAGCGGGAGGCCCCTACGAGCAGTACTTC. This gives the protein CASSLGAGGPYEQYF.

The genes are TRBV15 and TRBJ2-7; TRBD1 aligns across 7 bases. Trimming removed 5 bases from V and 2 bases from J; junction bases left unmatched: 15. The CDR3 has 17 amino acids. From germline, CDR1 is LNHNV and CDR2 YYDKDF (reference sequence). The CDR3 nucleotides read TGTGCCACCAGCCCAAAGAGACCGGGACAGCACACCTACGAGCAGTACTTC. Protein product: CATSPKRPGQHTYEQYF. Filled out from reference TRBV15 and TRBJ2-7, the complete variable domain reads DAMVIQNPRYQVTQFGKPVTLSCSQTLNHNVMYWYQQKSSQAPKLLFHYYDKDFNNEADTPDNFQSRRPNTSFCFLDIRSPGLGDTAMYLCATSPKRPGQHTYEQYFGPGTRLTVT.

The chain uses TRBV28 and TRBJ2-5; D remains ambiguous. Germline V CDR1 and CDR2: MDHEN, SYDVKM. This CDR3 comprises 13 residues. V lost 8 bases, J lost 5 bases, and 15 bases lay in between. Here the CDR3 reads CASLGPFSETQYF. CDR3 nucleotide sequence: TGTGCCAGCCTCGGGCCCTTCTCCGAGACCCAGTACTTC. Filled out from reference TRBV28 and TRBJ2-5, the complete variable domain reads DVKVTQSSRYLVKRTGEKVFLECVQDMDHENMFWYRQDPGLGLRLIYFSYDVKMKEKGDIPEGYSVSREKKERFSLILESASTNQTSMYLCASLGPFSETQYFGPGTRLLVL.

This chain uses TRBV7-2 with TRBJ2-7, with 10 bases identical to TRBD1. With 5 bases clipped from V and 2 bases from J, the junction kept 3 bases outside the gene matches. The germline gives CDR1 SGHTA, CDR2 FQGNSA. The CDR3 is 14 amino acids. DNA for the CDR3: TGTGCCAGCAGCCGGACAGGGGGACCCTACGAGCAGTACTTC. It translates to CASSRTGGPYEQYF.

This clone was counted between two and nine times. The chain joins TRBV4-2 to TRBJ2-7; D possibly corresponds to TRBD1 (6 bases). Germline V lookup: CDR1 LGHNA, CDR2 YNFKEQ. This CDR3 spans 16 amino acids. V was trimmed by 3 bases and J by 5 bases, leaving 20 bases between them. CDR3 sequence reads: CASSQASGTGQNEQYF. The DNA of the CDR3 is TGTGCCAGCAGCCAGGCCTCCGGTACAGGGCAAAACGAGCAGTACTTC.

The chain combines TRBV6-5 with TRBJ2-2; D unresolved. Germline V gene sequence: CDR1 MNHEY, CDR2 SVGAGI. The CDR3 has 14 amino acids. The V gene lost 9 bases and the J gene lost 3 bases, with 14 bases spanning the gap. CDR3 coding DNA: TGTGCCAGTCATTTAGACCCCGACACCGGGGAGCTGTTTTTT. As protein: CASHLDPDTGELFF.

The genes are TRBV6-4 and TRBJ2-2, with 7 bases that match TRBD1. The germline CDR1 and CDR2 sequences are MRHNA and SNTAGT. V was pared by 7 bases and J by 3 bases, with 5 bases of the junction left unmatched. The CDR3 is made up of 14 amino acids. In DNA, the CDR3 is TGTGCCAGCAAGAGGGGGCCCGACACCGGGGAGCTGTTTTTT. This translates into CASKRGPDTGELFF.

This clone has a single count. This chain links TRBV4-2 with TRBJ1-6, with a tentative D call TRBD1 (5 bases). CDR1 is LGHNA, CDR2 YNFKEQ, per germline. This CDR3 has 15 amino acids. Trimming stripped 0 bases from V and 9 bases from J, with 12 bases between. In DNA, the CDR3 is TGTGCCAGCAGCCAAGAGGAGACAGACCCTTCACCCCTCCACTTT. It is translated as CASSQEETDPSPLHF.

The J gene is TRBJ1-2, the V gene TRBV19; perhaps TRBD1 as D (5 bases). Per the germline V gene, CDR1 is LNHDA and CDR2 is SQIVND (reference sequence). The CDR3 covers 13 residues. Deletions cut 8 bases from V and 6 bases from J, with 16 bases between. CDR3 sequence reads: CASQSTARDGYTF. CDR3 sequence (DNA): TGTGCCAGTCAATCGACAGCGAGGGATGGCTACACCTTC.

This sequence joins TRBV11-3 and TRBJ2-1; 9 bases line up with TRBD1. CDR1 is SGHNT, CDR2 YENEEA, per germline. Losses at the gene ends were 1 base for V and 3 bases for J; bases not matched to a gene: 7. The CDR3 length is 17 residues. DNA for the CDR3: TGTGCCAGCAGCTTAGCCACCGGGACAGGGTACTACAATGAGCAGTTCTTC. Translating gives CASSLATGTGYYNEQFF.

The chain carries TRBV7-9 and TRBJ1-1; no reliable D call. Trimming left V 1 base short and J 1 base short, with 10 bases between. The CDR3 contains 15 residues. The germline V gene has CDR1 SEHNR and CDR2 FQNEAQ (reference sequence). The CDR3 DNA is TGTGCCAGCAGCTTAGTAGGTGGGAGGAACACTGAAGCTTTCTTT. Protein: CASSLVGGRNTEAFF.

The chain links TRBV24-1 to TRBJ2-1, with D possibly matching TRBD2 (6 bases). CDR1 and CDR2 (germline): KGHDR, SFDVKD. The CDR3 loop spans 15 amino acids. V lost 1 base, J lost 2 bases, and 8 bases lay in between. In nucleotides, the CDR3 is TGTGCCACCAGTGATTTCGGGGGAACCTACAATGAGCAGTTCTTC. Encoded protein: CATSDFGGTYNEQFF.

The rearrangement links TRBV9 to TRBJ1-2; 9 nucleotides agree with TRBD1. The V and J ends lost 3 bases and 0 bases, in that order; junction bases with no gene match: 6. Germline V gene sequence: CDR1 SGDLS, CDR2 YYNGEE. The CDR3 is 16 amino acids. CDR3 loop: CASSAPGTGSNYGYTF. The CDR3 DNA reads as TGTGCCAGCAGCGCCCCCGGGACAGGGTCTAACTATGGCTACACCTTC.

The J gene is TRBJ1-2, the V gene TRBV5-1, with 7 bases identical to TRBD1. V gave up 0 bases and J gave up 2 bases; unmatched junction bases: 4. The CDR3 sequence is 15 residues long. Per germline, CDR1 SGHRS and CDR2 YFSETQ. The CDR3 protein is CASSLVEGANYGYTF. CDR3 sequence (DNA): TGCGCCAGCAGCTTGGTCGAGGGGGCGAACTATGGCTACACCTTC.

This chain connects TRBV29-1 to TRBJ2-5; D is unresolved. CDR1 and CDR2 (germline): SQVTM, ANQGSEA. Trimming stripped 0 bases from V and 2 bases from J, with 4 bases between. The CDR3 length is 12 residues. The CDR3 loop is CSVEEKQETQYF. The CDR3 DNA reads TGCAGCGTTGAAGAAAAACAAGAGACCCAGTACTTC.

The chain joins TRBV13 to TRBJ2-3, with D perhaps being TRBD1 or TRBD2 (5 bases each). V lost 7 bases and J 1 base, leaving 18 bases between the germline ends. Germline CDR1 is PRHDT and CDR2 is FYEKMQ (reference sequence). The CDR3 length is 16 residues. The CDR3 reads CASNLVGAGGTDTQYF. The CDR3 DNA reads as TGTGCCAGCAACCTGGTCGGGGCGGGCGGCACAGATACGCAGTATTTT.

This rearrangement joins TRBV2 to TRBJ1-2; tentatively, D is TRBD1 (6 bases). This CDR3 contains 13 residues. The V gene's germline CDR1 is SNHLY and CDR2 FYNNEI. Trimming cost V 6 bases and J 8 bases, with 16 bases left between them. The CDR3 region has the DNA TGTGCCAGCAGAGGCGGGGGGCCGGGGGGCTACACCTTC. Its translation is CASRGGGPGGYTF.

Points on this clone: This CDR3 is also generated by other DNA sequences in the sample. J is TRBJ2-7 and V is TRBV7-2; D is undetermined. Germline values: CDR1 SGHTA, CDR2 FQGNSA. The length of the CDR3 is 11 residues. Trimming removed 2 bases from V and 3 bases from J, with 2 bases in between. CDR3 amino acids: CASSLRYEQYF. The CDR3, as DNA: TGTGCCAGCAGCTTACGCTACGAGCAGTACTTC.

The CDR3: CASSLQGLAGKEQYF. The CDR3 region has the DNA TGCGCCAGCAGCTTGCAGGGACTAGCGGGAAAGGAGCAGTACTTC. V gene TRBV5-1 combines with J gene TRBJ2-7; 13 bases are shared with TRBD2. CDR1 SGHRS and CDR2 YFSETQ come from the germline V gene. This CDR3 has 15 residues. Germline trimming cut 1 base from V and 7 bases from J; bases unmatched to any gene: 5.

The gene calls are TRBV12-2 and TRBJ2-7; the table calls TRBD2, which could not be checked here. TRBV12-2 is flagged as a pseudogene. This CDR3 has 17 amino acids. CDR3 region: CASRLRFGGTSSYEQYF. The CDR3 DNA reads TGTGCAAGTCGCCTTCGCTTCGGGGGGACCTCCTCCTACGAGCAGTACTTC.

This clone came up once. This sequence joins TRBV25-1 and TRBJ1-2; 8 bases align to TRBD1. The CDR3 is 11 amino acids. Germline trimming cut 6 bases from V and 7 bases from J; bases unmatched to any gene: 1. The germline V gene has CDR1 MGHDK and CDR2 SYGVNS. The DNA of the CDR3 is TGTGCCAGCAGGGACAGGGCTGGCTACACCTTC. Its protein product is CASRDRAGYTF.

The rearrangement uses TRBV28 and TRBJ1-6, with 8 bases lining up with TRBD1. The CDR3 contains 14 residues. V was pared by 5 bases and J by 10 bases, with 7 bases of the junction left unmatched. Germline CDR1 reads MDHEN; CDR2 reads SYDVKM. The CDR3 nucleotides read TGTGCCAGCAGTCCGGGACAGGCATGGTCACCCCTCCACTTT. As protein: CASSPGQAWSPLHF.

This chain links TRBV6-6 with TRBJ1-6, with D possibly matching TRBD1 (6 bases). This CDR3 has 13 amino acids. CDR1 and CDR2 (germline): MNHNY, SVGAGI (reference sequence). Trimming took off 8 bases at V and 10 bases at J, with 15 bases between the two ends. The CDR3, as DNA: TGTGCCAGCCAAGAATACAGGGAGTCACCCCTCCACTTT. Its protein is CASQEYRESPLHF.

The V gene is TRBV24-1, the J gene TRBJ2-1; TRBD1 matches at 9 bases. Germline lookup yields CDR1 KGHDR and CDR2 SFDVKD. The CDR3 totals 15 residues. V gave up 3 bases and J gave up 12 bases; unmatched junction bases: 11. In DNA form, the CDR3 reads TGTGCCACCAGTGATCCTTCCCGGGACAGGGAAAGGCAGTTCTTC. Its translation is CATSDPSRDRERQFF.

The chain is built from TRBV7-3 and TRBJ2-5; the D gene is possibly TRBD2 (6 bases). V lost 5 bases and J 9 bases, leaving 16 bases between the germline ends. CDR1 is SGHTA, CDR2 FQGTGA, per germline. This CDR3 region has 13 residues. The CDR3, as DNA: TGTGCCAGCAGCGCCCGGTCGGGGGAGGCCCAGTACTTC. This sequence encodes CASSARSGEAQYF.

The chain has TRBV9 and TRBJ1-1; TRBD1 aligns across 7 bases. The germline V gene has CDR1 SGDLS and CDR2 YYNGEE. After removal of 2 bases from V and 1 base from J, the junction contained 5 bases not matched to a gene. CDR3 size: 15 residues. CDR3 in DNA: TGTGCCAGCAGCGTCGGACAGGCTCCGAACACTGAAGCTTTCTTT. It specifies CASSVGQAPNTEAFF.

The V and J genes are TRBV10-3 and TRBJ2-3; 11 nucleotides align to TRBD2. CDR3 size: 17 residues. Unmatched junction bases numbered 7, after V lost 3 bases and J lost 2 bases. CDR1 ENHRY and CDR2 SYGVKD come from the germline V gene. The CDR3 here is CAISDSGRALLTDTQYF. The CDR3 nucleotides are TGTGCCATCAGTGATAGCGGGAGGGCCCTGCTCACAGATACGCAGTATTTT.

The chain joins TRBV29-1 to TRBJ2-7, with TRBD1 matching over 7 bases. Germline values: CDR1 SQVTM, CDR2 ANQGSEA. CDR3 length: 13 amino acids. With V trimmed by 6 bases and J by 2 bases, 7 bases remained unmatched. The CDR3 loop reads CSVEMDRTYEQYF. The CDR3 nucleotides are TGCAGCGTCGAGATGGACAGGACCTACGAGCAGTACTTC.